The 3 T cell receptor beta chains reported below all come from one sample, sequenced in a study of blood T cell repertoires in COVID-19. Assay used: immunoSEQ multiplex PCR; TCRdb lists only in-frame clones, some missing. Here the sample spans some 140,000 clones, 80% to 90% being singletons. Sequenced input: peripheral blood. The source of these receptors is a man in his fifties with active or convalescent COVID-19.

This clone was observed a single time. The CDR3 DNA follows: TGTGCCAGCTCAGCCGGGACAGGGATGGATGAGCAGTTCTTC. It encodes CASSAGTGMDEQFF. The chain couples TRBV18 to TRBJ2-1; 9 bases match TRBD1. This CDR3 comprises 14 residues. V lost 5 bases and J lost 8; bases outside the gene matches: 7. Germline V gene lookup returns CDR1 KGHSH and CDR2 LQKENI.

V usage is TRBV11-2 and J usage is TRBJ2-1; tentatively, D is TRBD2 (7 bases). This CDR3 region has 15 residues. V lost 1 base and J 5 bases, leaving 12 bases between the germline ends. Germline lookup yields CDR1 SGHAT and CDR2 FQNNGV. The CDR3 DNA follows: TGTGCCAGCAGCTTAGTGGGGGGGCACAACAATGAGCAGTTCTTC. Its protein product is CASSLVGGHNNEQFF. Full variable domain (rest looked up from reference TRBV11-2 and TRBJ2-1): EAGVAQSPRYKIIEKRQSVAFWCNPISGHATLYWYQQILGQGPKLLIQFQNNGVVDDSQLPKDRFSAERLKGVDSTLKIQPAKLEDSAVYLCASSLVGGHNNEQFFGPGTRLTVL.

The genes are TRBV7-2 and TRBJ2-3; D is undetermined. The CDR3 is 15 residues long. CDR1 SGHTA and CDR2 FQGNSA come from the germline V gene. V gave up 5 bases and J gave up 4 bases, with 16 bases separating them. The CDR3 nucleotides read TGTGCCAGCAGCCCGTTGGGCTCTCACTCAGATACGCAGTATTTT. Translating gives CASSPLGSHSDTQYF. The whole variable domain, filled in from reference TRBV7-2 and TRBJ2-3, reads GAGVSQSPSNKVTEKGKDVELRCDPISGHTALYWYRQSLGQGLEFLIYFQGNSAPDKSGLPSDRFSAERTGGSVSTLTIQRTQQEDSAVYLCASSPLGSHSDTQYFGPGTRLTVL.